Here is one T cell receptor beta chain with its context. Its antigen is currently unknown. The sample belongs to a study of T-cell reconstitution after alpha-beta-depleted transplantation in children. Study-level points and caveats: A year post-transplant, T-cell counts and diversity derived mostly from newly produced T cells. Reports say that about two months after transplant, the alpha-beta T cells came out of several hundred graft clones that had expanded. The high TCRbeta diversity at day 60 in some patients came from surviving recipient T cells and thymic progenitors.

Unique molecular identifiers were incorporated into the prepared TCRbeta library. TCRdb re-called the PCR reads with MiXCR, one entry per CDR3 protein. The sample lists 500,000 to 750,000 distinct CDR3 sequences; approximately 13% were seen once. Per germline, CDR1 LGHNA and CDR2 YSLEER. The CDR3 contains 16 residues. V shed 7 bases and J 1 base; nucleotides not matched to a gene: 11. The sample consisted of PBMCs, mostly from graft donor cells, taken 360 days after TCRalphabeta/CD19-depleted stem cell transplant. The J gene is TRBJ2-3, the V gene TRBV4-3, with 7 positions matching TRBD2. The sequence derives from a male patient between 5 and 17 years old who had a stem cell transplant for acute myeloid leukemia, so the T cells may come from the graft donor. Written as DNA, the CDR3 is TGCGCCAGCAAAAGGGACCTAGCGGATCGCACAGATACGCAGTATTTT. It yields the protein CASKRDLADRTDTQYF.